A selection of T cell receptor beta chains follows, all from one sample in a study of response to subunit inactivated influenza vaccine. Each CDR3 protein is one row after TCRdb ran MiXCR on the RT-PCR reads. Of fewer than 250,000 distinct CDR3 sequences detected, about an eighth appear once; the ten largest clones hold roughly 25%. Specimen: CD8+ T cells sorted from PBMCs, collected roughly 5 days after vaccination. These receptors came from a man in his fifties who received an inactivated influenza vaccine. Both conserved end residues are part of each CDR3. Each record gives: clone size, D gene, V gene, J gene, CDR3 protein, CDR3 DNA. A D gene is named only where the DNA matches it firmly. A row's size may be missing; if present it is once, few, many or a size class.

>NA|NA|TRBV3-1|TRBJ2-1
CASSQEGGGTSYNEQFF
TGTGCCAGCAGCCAAGAGGGGGGCGGAACTAGCTACAATGAGCAGTTCTTC
>many|TRBD2|TRBV29-1|TRBJ2-5
CSVEGLGGGETQYF
TGCAGCGTTGAAGGTCTCGGGGGAGGGGAGACCCAGTACTTC
>NA|NA|TRBV30|TRBJ2-2
CAWRLEDTGELFF
TGTGCCTGGCGGCTCGAGGACACCGGGGAGCTGTTTTTT
>NA|NA|TRBV7-9|TRBJ2-7
CASGKRYEQYF
TGTGCCAGCGGGAAACGCTACGAGCAGTACTTC
>few|TRBD1|TRBV28|TRBJ2-3
CASNVAGTGRTDTQYF
TGTGCCAGCAACGTAGCTGGGACAGGGCGCACAGATACGCAGTATTTT
>few|NA|TRBV27|TRBJ2-1
CASSPGLAAGNEQFF
TGTGCCAGCTCCCCCGGGTTAGCGGCCGGCAATGAGCAGTTCTTC
>NA|TRBD2|TRBV11-2|TRBJ2-5
CASSLDGGALYRETQYF
TGTGCCAGCAGCTTAGACGGGGGGGCATTATATCGGGAGACCCAGTACTTC
>few|NA|TRBV24-1|TRBJ1-2
CATSLSYGYTF
TGTGCCACCAGCCTTTCCTATGGCTACACCTTC
>many|NA|TRBV12-3/TRBV12-4|TRBJ2-2
CASSLATPTGELFF
TGTGCCAGCAGTTTAGCAACTCCCACCGGGGAGCTGTTTTTT
>NA|NA|TRBV7-8|TRBJ2-7
CASSLGALRDYEQYF
TGTGCCAGCAGCCTCGGGGCACTCCGCGATTACGAGCAGTACTTC
>few|NA|TRBV6-5|TRBJ1-6
CASSYSVRGYSPLHF
TGTGCCAGCAGTTACTCTGTCAGGGGATACTCACCCCTCCACTTT
>many|NA|TRBV6-2/TRBV6-3|TRBJ2-7
CASSASYEQYF
TGTGCCAGCAGTGCTTCCTACGAGCAGTACTTC
>few|TRBD2|TRBV29-1|TRBJ2-3
CSVLLAGANTDTQYF
TGCAGCGTCCTACTAGCGGGGGCGAACACAGATACGCAGTATTTT
>NA|NA|TRBV7-8|TRBJ2-2
CASSLDLSYTGELFF
TGTGCCAGCAGCTTAGATCTGAGCTACACCGGGGAGCTGTTTTTT
>few|TRBD2|TRBV7-9|TRBJ2-1
CASSSTSGGDNEQFF
TGTGCCAGCAGCTCGACTAGCGGGGGGGACAATGAGCAGTTCTTC
>NA|NA|TRBV18|TRBJ2-3
CASSTPSGGTSDTQYF
TGTGCCAGCTCTACACCATCTGGAGGAACCTCAGATACGCAGTATTTT
>NA|TRBD2|TRBV4-1|TRBJ2-3
CASSLSGGAGDTQYF
TGCGCCAGCAGCCTAAGCGGGGGGGCCGGAGATACGCAGTATTTT
>NA|NA|TRBV6-5|TRBJ2-1
CASSYSINTMGQFF
TGTGCCAGCAGTTACTCAATTAACACGATGGGGCAGTTCTTC
>few|NA|TRBV12-3/TRBV12-4|TRBJ2-1
CASSPTKGRTPRNEQFF
TGTGCCAGCAGCCCGACAAAGGGGCGAACCCCGCGCAATGAGCAGTTCTTC
>few|NA|TRBV29-1|TRBJ2-7
CSVELRGRDYEQYF
TGCAGCGTTGAGTTGAGGGGGAGGGACTACGAGCAGTACTTC
>few|TRBD2|TRBV4-1|TRBJ2-2
CASSHSGAGTGELFF
TGCGCCAGCAGCCACAGCGGGGCTGGCACCGGGGAGCTGTTTTTT
>few|TRBD1|TRBV7-7|TRBJ2-3
CASSFGQGRTDTQYF
TGTGCTAGCAGCTTCGGACAGGGGCGAACAGATACGCAGTATTTT
>few|NA|TRBV7-8|TRBJ2-5
CASSLGIVRGKETQYF
TGTGCCAGCAGCTTAGGAATTGTCAGGGGAAAAGAGACCCAGTACTTC
>few|NA|TRBV5-1|TRBJ2-1
CASSVLYFWDEQFF
TGCGCCAGCAGTGTGTTGTATTTTTGGGATGAGCAGTTCTTC
>NA|TRBD1|TRBV12-3/TRBV12-4|TRBJ2-5
CASSSWTGGETQYF
TGTGCCAGCAGTTCCTGGACAGGGGGTGAGACCCAGTACTTC
>few|NA|TRBV10-2|TRBJ1-1
CASSGTEAFF
TGCGCCAGCAGTGGGACTGAAGCTTTCTTT
>few|NA|TRBV6-1|TRBJ2-2
CASRDITGELFF
TGTGCCAGCAGGGACATTACCGGGGAGCTGTTTTTT
>few|NA|TRBV7-9|TRBJ2-2
CASSHPATEQDTGELFF
TGTGCCAGCAGTCATCCAGCCACCGAACAGGACACCGGGGAGCTGTTTTTT
>NA|NA|TRBV2|TRBJ1-4
CASSPGRGAGEKLFF
TGTGCCAGCAGTCCAGGCAGGGGTGCTGGTGAAAAACTGTTTTTT
>NA|TRBD1|TRBV29-1|TRBJ2-2
CSVATGTGNTGELFF
TGCAGCGTCGCGACCGGGACAGGGAACACCGGGGAGCTGTTTTTT
>NA|TRBD2|TRBV7-2|TRBJ2-5
CASSGGGGRGYVETQYF
TGTGCCAGCAGCGGGGGTGGCGGGAGGGGTTACGTGGAGACCCAGTACTTC
>many|TRBD1|TRBV4-1|TRBJ2-7
CASSLPDRGETYEQYF
TGCGCCAGCAGCTTACCTGACAGGGGGGAAACCTACGAGCAGTACTTC
>few|NA|TRBV7-6|TRBJ2-7
CASSLSSIRDYEQYF
TGTGCCAGCAGCTTATCATCCATACGGGACTACGAGCAGTACTTC
>few|TRBD2|TRBV9|TRBJ2-5
CASSVELADFETQYF
TGTGCCAGCAGCGTAGAACTAGCGGATTTTGAGACCCAGTACTTC
>NA|TRBD1|TRBV10-2|TRBJ2-7
CATRTGNEQYF
TGCGCCACCCGGACAGGGAACGAGCAGTACTTC
>NA|TRBD2|TRBV11-2|TRBJ2-1
CASSPEGREGEFF
TGTGCCAGCAGCCCAGAAGGGCGGGAGGGCGAGTTCTTC
>NA|TRBD1|TRBV28|TRBJ2-5
CASSFPRGRETQYF
TGTGCCAGCAGTTTCCCCAGGGGGCGAGAGACCCAGTACTTC
>NA|NA|TRBV28|TRBJ2-1
CASTPGHYNEQFF
TGTGCCAGTACTCCGGGGCACTACAATGAGCAGTTCTTC
>NA|NA|TRBV6-1|TRBJ2-5
CASRDTGNQETQYF
TGTGCCAGCAGGGATACAGGGAACCAAGAGACCCAGTACTTC
>many|NA|TRBV6-2/TRBV6-3|TRBJ2-3
CASSFGRGPTDTQYF
TGTGCCAGCAGCTTCGGCAGGGGCCCAACAGATACGCAGTATTTT
>NA|TRBD1|TRBV7-9|TRBJ1-1
CASSLGSQGGEAFF
TGTGCCAGCAGCTTAGGATCCCAGGGGGGTGAAGCTTTCTTT
>few|NA|TRBV7-9|TRBJ2-6
CASSFTGWANVLTF
TGTGCCAGCAGCTTTACCGGGTGGGCCAACGTCCTGACTTTC
>NA|NA|TRBV5-1|TRBJ1-1
CASSLERPGNTEAFF
TGCGCCAGCAGCTTGGAGAGGCCGGGGAACACTGAAGCTTTCTTT
>few|NA|TRBV4-2|TRBJ1-2
CASSQDWEENYGYTF
TGTGCCAGCAGCCAAGATTGGGAAGAAAACTATGGCTACACCTTC
>many|NA|TRBV11-2|TRBJ2-1
CASSLVEGRNEQFF
TGTGCCAGCAGCTTAGTCGAGGGGAGGAATGAGCAGTTCTTC
>NA|NA|TRBV10-3|TRBJ2-4
CAISESWEVGDIQYF
TGTGCCATCAGTGAGTCTTGGGAGGTAGGGGACATTCAGTACTTC
>many|NA|TRBV4-3|TRBJ2-1
CASSQQGFNEQFF
TGCGCCAGCAGCCAACAGGGGTTCAATGAGCAGTTCTTC
>NA|NA|TRBV6-5|TRBJ1-1
CASSYRGGFTEAFF
TGTGCCAGCAGTTACAGGGGGGGTTTCACTGAAGCTTTCTTT
>medium-sized|NA|TRBV12-3/TRBV12-4|TRBJ2-5
CASARRDTQETQYF
TGTGCCAGCGCGAGGCGTGATACACAAGAGACCCAGTACTTC
>NA|NA|TRBV7-9|TRBJ2-7
CASSLSRDLTYEQYF
TGTGCCAGCAGCTTAAGCCGGGATTTAACCTACGAGCAGTACTTC
>many|NA|TRBV7-9|TRBJ2-3
CASSLSFGGPDTQYF
TGTGCCAGCAGCTTATCATTCGGAGGGCCTGATACGCAGTATTTT
>NA|NA|TRBV7-8|TRBJ2-1
CASSLSSSSPYNEQFF
TGTGCCAGCAGCTTAAGTAGCTCGTCCCCCTACAATGAGCAGTTCTTC
>NA|NA|TRBV28|TRBJ2-2
CASSFFPWEDTGELFF
TGTGCCAGCAGTTTCTTCCCGTGGGAGGACACCGGGGAGCTGTTTTTT
>few|NA|TRBV2|TRBJ2-7
CASSAVGPYEQYF
TGTGCCAGCAGTGCGGTCGGTCCTTACGAGCAGTACTTC